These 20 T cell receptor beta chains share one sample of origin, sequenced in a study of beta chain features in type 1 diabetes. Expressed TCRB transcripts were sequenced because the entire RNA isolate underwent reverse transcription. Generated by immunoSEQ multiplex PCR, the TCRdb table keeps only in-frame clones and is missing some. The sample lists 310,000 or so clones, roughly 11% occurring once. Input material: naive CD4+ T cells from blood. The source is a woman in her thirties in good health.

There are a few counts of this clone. CDR3 DNA sequence: TGTGCCAGCACCTGGTTGTCAGGCAATGAGCAGTTCTTC. As protein: CASTWLSGNEQFF. The rearrangement uses TRBV21-1 and TRBJ2-1; whether TRBD1, the table's D call, matches the DNA was not checked. TRBV21-1 is deemed a pseudogene. This CDR3 is built from 13 residues.

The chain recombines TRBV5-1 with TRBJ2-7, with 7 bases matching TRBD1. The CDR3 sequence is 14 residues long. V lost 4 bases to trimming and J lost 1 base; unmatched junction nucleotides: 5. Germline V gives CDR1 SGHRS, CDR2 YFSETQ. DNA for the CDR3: TGCGCCAGCAGCCCCGGGACAGAATCCTACGAGCAGTACTTC. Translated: CASSPGTESYEQYF.

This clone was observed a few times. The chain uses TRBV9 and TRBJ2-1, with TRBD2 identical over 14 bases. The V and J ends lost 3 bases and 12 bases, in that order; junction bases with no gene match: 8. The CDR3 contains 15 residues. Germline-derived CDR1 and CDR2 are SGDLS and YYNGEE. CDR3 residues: CASSAPGTSGSRQFF. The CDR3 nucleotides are TGTGCCAGCAGCGCCCCCGGGACTAGCGGGAGTCGGCAGTTCTTC.

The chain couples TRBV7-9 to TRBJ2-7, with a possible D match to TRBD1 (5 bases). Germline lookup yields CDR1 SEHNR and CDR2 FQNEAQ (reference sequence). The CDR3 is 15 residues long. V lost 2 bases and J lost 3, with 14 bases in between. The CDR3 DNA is TGTGCCAGCAGCTTACAGGGTACAATTGACTACGAGCAGTACTTC. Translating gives CASSLQGTIDYEQYF.

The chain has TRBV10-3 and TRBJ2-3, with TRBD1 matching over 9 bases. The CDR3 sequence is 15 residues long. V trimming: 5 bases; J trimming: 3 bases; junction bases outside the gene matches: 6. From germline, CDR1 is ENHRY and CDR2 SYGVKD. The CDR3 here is CAISPGQGPTDTQYF. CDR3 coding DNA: TGTGCCATCAGTCCGGGACAGGGACCTACAGATACGCAGTATTTT.

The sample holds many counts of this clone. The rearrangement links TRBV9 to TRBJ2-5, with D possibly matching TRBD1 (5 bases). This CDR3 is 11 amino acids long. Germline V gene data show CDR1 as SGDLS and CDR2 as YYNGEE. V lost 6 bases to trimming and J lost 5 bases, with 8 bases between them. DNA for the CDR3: TGTGCCAGCACATCAGGGGAGACCCAGTACTTC. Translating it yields CASTSGETQYF.

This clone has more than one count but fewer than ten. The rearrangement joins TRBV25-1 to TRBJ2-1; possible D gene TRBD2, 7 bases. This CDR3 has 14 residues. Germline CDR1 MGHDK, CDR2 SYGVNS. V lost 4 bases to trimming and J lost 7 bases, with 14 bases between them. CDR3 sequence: CASSGGRGGNEQFF. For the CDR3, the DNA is TGTGCCAGCAGTGGTGGGAGGGGGGGTAATGAGCAGTTCTTC. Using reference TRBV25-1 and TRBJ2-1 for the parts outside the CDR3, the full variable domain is EADIYQTPRYLVIGTGKKITLECSQTMGHDKMYWYQQDPGMELHLIHYSYGVNSTEKGDLSSESTVSRIRTEHFPLTLESARPSHTSQYLCASSGGRGGNEQFFGPGTRLTVL.

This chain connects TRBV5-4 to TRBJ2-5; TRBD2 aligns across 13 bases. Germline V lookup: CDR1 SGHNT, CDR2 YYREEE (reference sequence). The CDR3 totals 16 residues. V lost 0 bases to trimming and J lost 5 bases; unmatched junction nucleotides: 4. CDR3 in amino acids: CASSLGLAGGGETQYF. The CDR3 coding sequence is TGTGCCAGCAGCTTGGGACTAGCGGGAGGTGGGGAGACCCAGTACTTC.

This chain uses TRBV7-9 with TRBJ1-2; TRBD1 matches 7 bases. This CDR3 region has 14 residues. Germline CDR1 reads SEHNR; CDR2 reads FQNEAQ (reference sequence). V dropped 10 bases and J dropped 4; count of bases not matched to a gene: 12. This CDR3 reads CAIRPVTGSYGYTF. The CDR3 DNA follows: TGTGCCATCCGCCCGGTGACAGGGAGCTATGGCTACACCTTC.

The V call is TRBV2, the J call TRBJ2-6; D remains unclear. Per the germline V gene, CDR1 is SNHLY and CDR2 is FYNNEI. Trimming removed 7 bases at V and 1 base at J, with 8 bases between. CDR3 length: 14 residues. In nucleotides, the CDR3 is TGTGCCAGCAATAAGGAGTCTGGGGCCAACGTCCTGACTTTC. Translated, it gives CASNKESGANVLTF.

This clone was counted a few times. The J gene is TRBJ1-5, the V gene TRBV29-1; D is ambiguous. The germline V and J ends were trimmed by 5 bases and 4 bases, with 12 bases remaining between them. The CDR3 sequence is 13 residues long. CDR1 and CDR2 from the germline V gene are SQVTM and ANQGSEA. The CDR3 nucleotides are TGCAGCGTTACCGGTGATCGGAATCAGCCCCAGCATTTT. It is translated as CSVTGDRNQPQHF.

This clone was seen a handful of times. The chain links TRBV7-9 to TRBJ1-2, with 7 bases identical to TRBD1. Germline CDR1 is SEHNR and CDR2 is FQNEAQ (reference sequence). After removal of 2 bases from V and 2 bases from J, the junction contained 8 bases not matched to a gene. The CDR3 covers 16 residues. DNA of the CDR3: TGTGCCAGCAGCTTACTTTCTCGGGACAGAAACTATGGCTACACCTTC. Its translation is CASSLLSRDRNYGYTF.

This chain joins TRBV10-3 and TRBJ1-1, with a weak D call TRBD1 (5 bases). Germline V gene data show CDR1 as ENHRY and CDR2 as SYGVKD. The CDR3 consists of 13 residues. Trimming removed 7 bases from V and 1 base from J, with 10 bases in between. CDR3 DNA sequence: TGTGCCATCACCCCGACAGAGAACACTGAAGCTTTCTTT. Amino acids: CAITPTENTEAFF.

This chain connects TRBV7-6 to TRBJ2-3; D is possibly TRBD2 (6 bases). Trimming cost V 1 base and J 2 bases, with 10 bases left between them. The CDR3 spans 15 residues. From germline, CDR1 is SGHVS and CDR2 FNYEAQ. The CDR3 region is CASSLGGGDTDTQYF. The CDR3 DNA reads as TGTGCCAGCAGCTTAGGTGGCGGGGACACAGATACGCAGTATTTT.

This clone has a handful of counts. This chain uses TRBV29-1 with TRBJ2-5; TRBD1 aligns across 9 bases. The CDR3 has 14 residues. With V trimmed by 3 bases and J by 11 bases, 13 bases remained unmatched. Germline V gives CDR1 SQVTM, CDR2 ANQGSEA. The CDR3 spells CSVERDRAEGEQYF. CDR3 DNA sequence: TGCAGCGTTGAGAGGGACAGGGCGGAGGGGGAGCAGTACTTC.

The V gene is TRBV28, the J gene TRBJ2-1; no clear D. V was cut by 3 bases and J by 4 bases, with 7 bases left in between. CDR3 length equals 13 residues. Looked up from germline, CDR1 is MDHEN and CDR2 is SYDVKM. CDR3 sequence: CASSFGLYNEQFF. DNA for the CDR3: TGTGCCAGCAGTTTTGGCCTGTACAATGAGCAGTTCTTC.

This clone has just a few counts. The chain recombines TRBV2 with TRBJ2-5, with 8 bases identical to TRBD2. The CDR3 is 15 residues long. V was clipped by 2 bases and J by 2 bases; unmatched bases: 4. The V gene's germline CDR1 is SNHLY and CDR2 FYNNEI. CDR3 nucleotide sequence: TGTGCCAGCAGTGAATCTCCTAGCGGGCAAGAGACCCAGTACTTC. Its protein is CASSESPSGQETQYF.

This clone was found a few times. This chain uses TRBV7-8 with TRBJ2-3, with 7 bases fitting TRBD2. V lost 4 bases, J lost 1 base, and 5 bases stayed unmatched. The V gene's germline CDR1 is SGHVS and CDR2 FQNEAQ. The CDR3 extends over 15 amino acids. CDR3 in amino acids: CASSSGRVGTDTQYF. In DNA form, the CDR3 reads TGTGCCAGCAGCTCTGGGAGGGTGGGCACAGATACGCAGTATTTT.

The CDR3: CSVGGVGESGLAYNEQFF. The CDR3 region has the DNA TGCAGCGTTGGGGGGGTGGGGGAGAGTGGCTTGGCTTACAATGAGCAGTTCTTC. The gene calls are TRBV29-1 and TRBJ2-1; possibly TRBD2 for D (6 bases). The CDR3 has 18 amino acids. Trimming took 4 bases from V and 4 from J, leaving 26 bases between them. Germline CDR1 is SQVTM and CDR2 is ANQGSEA.

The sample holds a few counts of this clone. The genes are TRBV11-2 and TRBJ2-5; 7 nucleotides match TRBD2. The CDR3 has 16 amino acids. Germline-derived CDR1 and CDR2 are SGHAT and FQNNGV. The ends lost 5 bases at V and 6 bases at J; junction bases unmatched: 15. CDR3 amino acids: CASSAGLAVMAKTQYF. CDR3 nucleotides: TGTGCCAGCAGCGCCGGGCTAGCGGTAATGGCCAAGACCCAGTACTTC.